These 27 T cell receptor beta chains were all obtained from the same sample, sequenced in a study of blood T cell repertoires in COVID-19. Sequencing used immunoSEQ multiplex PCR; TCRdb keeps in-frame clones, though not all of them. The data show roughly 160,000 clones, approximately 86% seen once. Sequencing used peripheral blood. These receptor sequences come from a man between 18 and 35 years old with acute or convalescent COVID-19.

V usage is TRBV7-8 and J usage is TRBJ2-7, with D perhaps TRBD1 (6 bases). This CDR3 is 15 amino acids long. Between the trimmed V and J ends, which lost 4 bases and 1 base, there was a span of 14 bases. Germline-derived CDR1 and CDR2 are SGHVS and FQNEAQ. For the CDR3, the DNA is TGTGCCAGCAGCTATGCTACTGGACAGTCCTACGAGCAGTACGTC. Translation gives CASSYATGQSYEQYV.

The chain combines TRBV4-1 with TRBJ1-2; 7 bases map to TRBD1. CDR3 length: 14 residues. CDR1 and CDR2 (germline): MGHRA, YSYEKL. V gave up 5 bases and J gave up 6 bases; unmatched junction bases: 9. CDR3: CASSVGQGVDGYTF. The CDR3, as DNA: TGCGCCAGCAGCGTCGGGCAGGGGGTCGATGGCTACACCTTC.

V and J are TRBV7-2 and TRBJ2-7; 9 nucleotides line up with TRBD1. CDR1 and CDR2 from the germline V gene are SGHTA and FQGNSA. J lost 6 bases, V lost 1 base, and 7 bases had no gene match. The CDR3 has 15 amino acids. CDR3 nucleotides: TGTGCCAGCAGCTTAGTGGGACAGGGCGTAAGCGAGCAGTACTTC. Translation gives CASSLVGQGVSEQYF.

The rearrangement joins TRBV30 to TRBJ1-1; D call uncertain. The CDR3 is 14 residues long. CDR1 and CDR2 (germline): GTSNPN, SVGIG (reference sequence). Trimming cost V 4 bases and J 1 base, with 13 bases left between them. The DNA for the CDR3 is TGTGCCTGGAAGCTGGGCCTCGGGAACACTGAAGCTTTCTTT. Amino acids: CAWKLGLGNTEAFF.

CDR3 residues: CASSGLALNTQYF. DNA of the CDR3: TGTGCCAGCAGCGGCCTAGCTTTGAATACGCAGTATTTT. The genes are TRBV11-2 and TRBJ2-3, with a possible D match to TRBD2 (5 bases). With 5 bases removed from V and 7 bases from J, the gap between germline ends came to 13 bases. Germline V gene sequence: CDR1 SGHAT, CDR2 FQNNGV. The CDR3 loop spans 13 amino acids.

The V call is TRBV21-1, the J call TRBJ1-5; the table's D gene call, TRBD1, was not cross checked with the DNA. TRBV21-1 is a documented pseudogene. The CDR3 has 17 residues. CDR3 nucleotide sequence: TGTGCCAGCAGACCCCGGCAGGGGGCTCGGCGTGGTCAGCCCCAGCATTTT. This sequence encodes CASRPRQGARRGQPQHF.

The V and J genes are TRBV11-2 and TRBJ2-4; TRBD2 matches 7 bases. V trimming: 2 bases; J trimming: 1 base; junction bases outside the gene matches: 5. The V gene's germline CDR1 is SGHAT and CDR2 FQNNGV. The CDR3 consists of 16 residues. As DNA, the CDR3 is TGTGCCAGCAGCTTATTCTTCGGGGGGGCCAAAAACATTCAGTACTTC. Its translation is CASSLFFGGAKNIQYF.

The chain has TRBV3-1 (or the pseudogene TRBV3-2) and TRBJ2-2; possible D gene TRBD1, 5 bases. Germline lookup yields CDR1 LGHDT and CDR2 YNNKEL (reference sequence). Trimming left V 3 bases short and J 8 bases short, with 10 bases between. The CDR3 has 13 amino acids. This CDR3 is CASSHTSGGELFF. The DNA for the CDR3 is TGTGCCAGCAGCCACACTTCAGGGGGGGAGCTGTTTTTT.

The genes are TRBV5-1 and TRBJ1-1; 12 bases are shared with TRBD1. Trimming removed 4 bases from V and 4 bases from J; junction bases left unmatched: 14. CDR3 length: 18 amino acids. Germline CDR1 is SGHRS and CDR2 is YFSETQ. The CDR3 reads CASSRRSGQGALGTEAFF. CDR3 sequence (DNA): TGCGCCAGCAGCCGCCGCTCGGGACAGGGGGCTTTAGGCACTGAAGCTTTCTTT.

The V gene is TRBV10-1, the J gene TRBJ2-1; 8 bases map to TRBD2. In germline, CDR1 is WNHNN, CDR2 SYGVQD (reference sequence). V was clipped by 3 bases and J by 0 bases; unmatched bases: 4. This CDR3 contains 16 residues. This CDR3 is CASSDDGGDSYNEQFF. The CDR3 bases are TGCGCCAGCAGTGATGACGGGGGGGACTCCTACAATGAGCAGTTCTTC.

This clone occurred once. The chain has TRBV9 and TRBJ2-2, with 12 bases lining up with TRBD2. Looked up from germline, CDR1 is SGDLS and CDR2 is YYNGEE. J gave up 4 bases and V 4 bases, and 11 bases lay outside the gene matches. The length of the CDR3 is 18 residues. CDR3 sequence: CASSPELAGGSGTGELFF. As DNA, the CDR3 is TGTGCCAGCAGCCCTGAACTAGCGGGGGGTTCGGGCACCGGGGAGCTGTTTTTT. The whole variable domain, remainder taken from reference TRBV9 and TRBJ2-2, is DSGVTQTPKHLITATGQRVTLRCSPRSGDLSVYWYQQSLDQGLQFLIQYYNGEERAKGNILERFSAQQFPDLHSELNLSSLELGDSALYFCASSPELAGGSGTGELFFGEGSRLTVL.

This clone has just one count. The CDR3 reads CASSIPPGESYGYTF. The CDR3, as DNA: TGTGCCAGTAGTATCCCTCCAGGGGAAAGTTATGGCTACACCTTC. The chain is built from TRBV19 and TRBJ1-2; possible D gene TRBD1, 6 bases. V dropped 3 bases and J dropped 5 bases, with 16 bases sitting between them. This CDR3 region has 15 residues. Germline assignment: CDR1 LNHDA and CDR2 SQIVND (reference sequence).

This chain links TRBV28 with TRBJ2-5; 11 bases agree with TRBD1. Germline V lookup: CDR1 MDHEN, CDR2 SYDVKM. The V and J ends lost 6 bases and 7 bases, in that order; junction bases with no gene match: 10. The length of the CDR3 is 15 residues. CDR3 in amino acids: CASRMGGQGERTQYF. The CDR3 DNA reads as TGTGCCAGCAGAATGGGGGGACAGGGGGAACGGACCCAGTACTTC.

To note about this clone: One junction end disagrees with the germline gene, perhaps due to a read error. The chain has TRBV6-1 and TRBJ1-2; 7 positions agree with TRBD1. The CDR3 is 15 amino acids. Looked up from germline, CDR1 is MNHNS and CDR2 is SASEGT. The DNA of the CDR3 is TGTGCCAGCAGTGAACACTTCAGAGGGGGCCGTGGCTATACCTTC. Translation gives CASSEHFRGGRGYTF.

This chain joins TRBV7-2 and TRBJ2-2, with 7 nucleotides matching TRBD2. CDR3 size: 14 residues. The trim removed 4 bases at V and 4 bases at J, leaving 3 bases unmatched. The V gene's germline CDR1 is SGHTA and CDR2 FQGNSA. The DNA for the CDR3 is TGTGCCAGCAGCTCTAGCGGCATCACCGGGGAGCTGTTTTTT. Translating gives CASSSSGITGELFF.

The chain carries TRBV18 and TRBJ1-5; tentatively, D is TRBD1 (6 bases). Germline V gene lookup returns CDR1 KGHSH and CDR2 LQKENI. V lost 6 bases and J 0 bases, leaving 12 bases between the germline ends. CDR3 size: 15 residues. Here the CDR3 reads CASSSGAGSNQPQHF. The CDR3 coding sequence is TGTGCCAGCTCCTCAGGGGCGGGTAGCAATCAGCCCCAGCATTTT.

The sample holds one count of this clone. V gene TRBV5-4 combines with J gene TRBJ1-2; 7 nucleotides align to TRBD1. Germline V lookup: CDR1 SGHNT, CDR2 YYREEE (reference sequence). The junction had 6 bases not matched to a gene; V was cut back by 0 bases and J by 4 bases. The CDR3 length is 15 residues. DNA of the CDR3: TGTGCCAGCAGCTTGGTAGGACAGGACCTCTATGGCTACACCTTC. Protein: CASSLVGQDLYGYTF.

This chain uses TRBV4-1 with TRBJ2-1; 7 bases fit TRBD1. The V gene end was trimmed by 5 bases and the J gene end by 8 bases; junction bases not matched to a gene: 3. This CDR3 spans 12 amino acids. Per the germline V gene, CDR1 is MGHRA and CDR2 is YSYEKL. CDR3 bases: TGCGCCAGCAGCGCCCAGGGGGATGAGCAGTTCTTC. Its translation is CASSAQGDEQFF.

The chain's CDR3 is CASSQINLGQLINYGYTF. The CDR3 DNA sequence: TGTGCCAGCAGCCAGATCAATCTGGGACAGCTTATTAACTATGGCTACACCTTC. V usage is TRBV3-1 (or the pseudogene TRBV3-2) and J usage is TRBJ1-2, with 7 bases aligning to TRBD1. The CDR3 is 18 residues long. V trimming: 3 bases; J trimming: 1 base; junction bases outside the gene matches: 14. From germline, CDR1 is LGHDT and CDR2 YNNKEL (reference sequence).

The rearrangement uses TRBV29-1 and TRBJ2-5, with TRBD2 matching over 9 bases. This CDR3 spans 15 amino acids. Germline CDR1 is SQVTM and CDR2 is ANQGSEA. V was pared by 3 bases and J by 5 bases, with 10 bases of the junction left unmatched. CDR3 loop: CSVEEQRGDGETQYF. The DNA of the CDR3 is TGCAGCGTTGAGGAACAGCGGGGGGACGGGGAGACCCAGTACTTC.

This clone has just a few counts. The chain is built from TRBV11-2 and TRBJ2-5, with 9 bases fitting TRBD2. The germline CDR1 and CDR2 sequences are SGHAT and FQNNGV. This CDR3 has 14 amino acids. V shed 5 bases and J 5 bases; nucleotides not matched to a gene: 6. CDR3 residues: CASSPRGGRETQYF. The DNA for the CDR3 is TGTGCCAGCAGCCCGCGGGGGGGGCGGGAGACCCAGTACTTC. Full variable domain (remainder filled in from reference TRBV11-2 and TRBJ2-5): EAGVAQSPRYKIIEKRQSVAFWCNPISGHATLYWYQQILGQGPKLLIQFQNNGVVDDSQLPKDRFSAERLKGVDSTLKIQPAKLEDSAVYLCASSPRGGRETQYFGPGTRLLVL.

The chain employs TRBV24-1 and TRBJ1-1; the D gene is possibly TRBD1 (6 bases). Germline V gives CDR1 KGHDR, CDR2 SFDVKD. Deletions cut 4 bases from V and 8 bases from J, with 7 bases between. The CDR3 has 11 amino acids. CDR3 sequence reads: CATSEGTEAFF. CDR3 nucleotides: TGTGCCACCAGTGAGGGGACAGAAGCTTTCTTT.

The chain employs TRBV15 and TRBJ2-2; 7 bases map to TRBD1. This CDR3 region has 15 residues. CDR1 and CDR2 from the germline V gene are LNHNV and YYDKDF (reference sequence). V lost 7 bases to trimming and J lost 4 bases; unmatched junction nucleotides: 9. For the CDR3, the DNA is TGTGCCACCACCCACGACAGGGCGCCCACCGGGGAGCTGTTTTTT. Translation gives CATTHDRAPTGELFF.

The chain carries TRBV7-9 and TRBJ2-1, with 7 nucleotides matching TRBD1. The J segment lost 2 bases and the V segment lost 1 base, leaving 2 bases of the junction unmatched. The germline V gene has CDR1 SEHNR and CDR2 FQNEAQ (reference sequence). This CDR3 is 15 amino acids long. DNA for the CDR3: TGTGCCAGCAGCTTAGGAGGACAGGCCTACAATGAGCAGTTCTTC. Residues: CASSLGGQAYNEQFF.

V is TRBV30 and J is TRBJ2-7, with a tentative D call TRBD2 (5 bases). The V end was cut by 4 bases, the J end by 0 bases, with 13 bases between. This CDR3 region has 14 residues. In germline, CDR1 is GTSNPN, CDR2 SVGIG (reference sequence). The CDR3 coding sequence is TGTGCCTGGATGAGGACCGAGGGCTCCTACGAGCAGTACTTC. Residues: CAWMRTEGSYEQYF.

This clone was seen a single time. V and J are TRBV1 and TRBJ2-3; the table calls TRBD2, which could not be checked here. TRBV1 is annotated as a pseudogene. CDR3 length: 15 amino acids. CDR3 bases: TGCACCAGCAGCCGACTAGCGGGGGGGCGTGATACGCAGTATTTT. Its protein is CTSSRLAGGRDTQYF.

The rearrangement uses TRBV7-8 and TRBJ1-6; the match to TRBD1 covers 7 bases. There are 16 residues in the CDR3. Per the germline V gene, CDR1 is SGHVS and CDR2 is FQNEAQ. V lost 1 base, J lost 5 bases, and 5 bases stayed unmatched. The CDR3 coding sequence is TGTGCCAGCAGCTTAGAGGGGGCGGTCGATAATTCACCCCTCCACTTT. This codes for CASSLEGAVDNSPLHF.